One and the same sample provided the 30 T cell receptor beta chains below, sequenced in a study of blood T cell repertoires in COVID-19. The data were produced by immunoSEQ multiplex PCR, yet TCRdb's version contains in-frame clones alone and is incomplete. Among about 150,000 clones listed, about 85% were seen once. The sample comprised peripheral blood. Receptors were obtained from a man in his sixties with COVID-19, enrolled during active disease.

V is TRBV28 and J is TRBJ1-5, with 7 bases fitting TRBD1. The germline V gene has CDR1 MDHEN and CDR2 SYDVKM. CDR3 length equals 13 residues. The V segment lost 5 bases and the J segment 4 bases; nucleotides outside the gene matches: 2. The CDR3 DNA is TGTGCCAGCAGTGCAGGGGGGAATCAGCCCCAGCATTTT. This encodes CASSAGGNQPQHF. Full variable domain (outside the CDR3, taken from reference TRBV28 and TRBJ1-5): DVKVTQSSRYLVKRTGEKVFLECVQDMDHENMFWYRQDPGLGLRLIYFSYDVKMKEKGDIPEGYSVSREKKERFSLILESASTNQTSMYLCASSAGGNQPQHFGDGTRLSIL.

The chain uses TRBV5-5 and TRBJ1-2; TRBD1 aligns across 8 bases. The germline V gene has CDR1 SGHKS and CDR2 YYEKEE (reference sequence). Unmatched junction bases numbered 3, after V lost 2 bases and J lost 6 bases. CDR3 size: 13 residues. The chain's CDR3 is CASSFGQGDGYTF. The CDR3 DNA sequence: TGTGCCAGCAGCTTCGGACAGGGTGATGGCTACACCTTC.

V gene TRBV12-3 or TRBV12-4 combines with J gene TRBJ2-3; D perhaps matches TRBD1 (5 bases). V lost 1 base to trimming and J lost 6 bases, with 8 bases between them. The CDR3 covers 13 residues. DNA for the CDR3: TGTGCCAGCAGTTTAGGTGGGGCCGATACGCAGTATTTT. It yields the protein CASSLGGADTQYF.

This sequence joins TRBV11-2 and TRBJ1-5; D ambiguous. Trimming shortened V by 0 bases and J by 1 base, and 4 bases separated the two germline ends. This CDR3 comprises 14 residues. CDR1 and CDR2 (germline): SGHAT, FQNNGV. The CDR3, as DNA: TGTGCCAGCAGCTTAGAACTGAGCAATCAGCCCCAGCATTTT. Translation: CASSLELSNQPQHF.

The chain couples TRBV7-6 to TRBJ2-2; 10 nucleotides line up with TRBD1. Trimming took 5 bases from V and 3 from J; bases not matched to a gene: 3. In germline, CDR1 is SGHVS, CDR2 FNYEAQ. The CDR3 contains 15 residues. CDR3 DNA sequence: TGTGCCAGCAGCCCGGGACAGGGGCACACCGGGGAGCTGTTTTTT. Translating gives CASSPGQGHTGELFF.

This chain uses TRBV27 with TRBJ2-3; possibly TRBD1 for D (6 bases). The CDR3 consists of 17 residues. V lost 2 bases and J lost 2, with 17 bases in between. The germline V gene has CDR1 MNHEY and CDR2 SMNVEV (reference sequence). The CDR3 nucleotides are TGTGCCAGCAGTTTACCGGGACGGGACACCATCACAGATACGCAGTATTTT. Its translation is CASSLPGRDTITDTQYF.

The CDR3 DNA sequence: TGTGCCAGCAGCTTGCAGGGGAGGAACACTGAAGCTTTCTTT. This translates into CASSLQGRNTEAFF. The gene calls are TRBV11-2 and TRBJ1-1; perhaps TRBD1 as D (6 bases). Between the trimmed V and J ends, which lost 3 bases and 1 base, there was a span of 9 bases. Germline V gene lookup returns CDR1 SGHAT and CDR2 FQNNGV. The CDR3 extends over 14 amino acids.

J is TRBJ1-6 and V is TRBV27; 7 bases are shared with TRBD1. This CDR3 has 16 amino acids. Looked up from germline, CDR1 is MNHEY and CDR2 is SMNVEV (reference sequence). V dropped 3 bases and J dropped 7; count of bases not matched to a gene: 9. In nucleotides, the CDR3 is TGTGCCAGCAGTTTCTACTCGACAGGGAGAAATTCACCCCTCCACTTT. Amino acid sequence: CASSFYSTGRNSPLHF.

The genes are TRBV5-6 and TRBJ2-7; D is perhaps TRBD2 (6 bases). Per the germline V gene, CDR1 is SGHDT and CDR2 is YYEEEE. V lost 1 base, J lost 3 bases, and 23 bases lay in between. This CDR3 is built from 18 residues. The CDR3 loop reads CASSLLGGLDLLIYEQYF. The CDR3 bases are TGTGCCAGCAGCTTGTTGGGAGGATTGGACCTTCTGATCTACGAGCAGTACTTC.

This chain connects TRBV7-3 to TRBJ2-2; TRBD1 is a possible D gene (6 bases). The germline V and J ends were trimmed by 2 bases and 4 bases, with 11 bases remaining between them. Germline V gives CDR1 SGHTA, CDR2 FQGTGA. This CDR3 has 15 residues. The CDR3 spells CASSLGGHFTGELFF. CDR3 coding DNA: TGTGCCAGCAGCTTAGGGGGACACTTCACCGGGGAGCTGTTTTTT.

The chain recombines TRBV21-1 with TRBJ2-7; the table assigns TRBD2, which was not confirmed against the DNA. TRBV21-1 is listed as a pseudogene. The CDR3 covers 16 residues. The CDR3 bases are TGTGCCAGCAGCGGACGTCGAGCGGGAGCCGGGTACGAGCAGTACTTC. This sequence encodes CASSGRRAGAGYEQYF.

The chain links TRBV14 to TRBJ1-4; possibly TRBD1 for D (5 bases). With 4 bases removed from V and 4 bases from J, the gap between germline ends came to 13 bases. There are 15 residues in the CDR3. Germline V gene sequence: CDR1 SGHDN, CDR2 FVKESK. CDR3 amino acids: CASSPWRGINEKLFF. CDR3 in DNA: TGTGCCAGCAGCCCATGGCGGGGGATTAATGAAAAACTGTTTTTT.

In this sample, this clone turned up many times. This CDR3 reads CASSRTGGTILDTEAFF. CDR3 coding DNA: TGTGCCAGCAGTCGGACAGGGGGCACGATTTTGGACACTGAAGCTTTCTTT. This chain connects TRBV2 to TRBJ1-1; 11 bases align to TRBD1. This CDR3 region has 17 residues. Germline V lookup: CDR1 SNHLY, CDR2 FYNNEI. V shed 5 bases, J shed 3 bases, and the junction held 11 bases outside the gene matches.

The CDR3 DNA sequence: TGCGCCAGCAGGGCTCAGTGGGAGACCCAGTACTTC. Translated, it gives CASRAQWETQYF. V gene TRBV23-1 combines with J gene TRBJ2-5, with D unclear. TRBV23-1 is an ORF; its function is uncertain. This CDR3 region has 12 residues. V was trimmed by 6 bases and J by 5 bases, leaving 10 bases between them.

V is TRBV13 and J is TRBJ1-2, with D unclear. CDR1 is PRHDT, CDR2 FYEKMQ, per germline (reference sequence). The CDR3 spans 13 residues. The germline V and J ends were trimmed by 4 bases and 6 bases, with 12 bases remaining between them. The CDR3 bases are TGTGCCAGCAGCTCTGGGAGCTGGCATGGCTACACCTTC. This translates into CASSSGSWHGYTF.

This clone was seen a few times. The chain employs TRBV18 and TRBJ1-4; the D is unclear. V shed 5 bases and J shed 4 bases, with 11 bases lying between them. The CDR3 runs to 14 residues. The germline V gene encodes CDR1 KGHSH and CDR2 LQKENI. The CDR3 region is CASSGGLINEKLFF. The CDR3 nucleotides read TGTGCCAGCTCAGGAGGGCTAATTAATGAAAAACTGTTTTTT.

The genes are TRBV9 and TRBJ1-3; D perhaps matches TRBD1 (6 bases). The CDR3 has 17 amino acids. The germline gives CDR1 SGDLS, CDR2 YYNGEE. V was trimmed by 4 bases and J by 0 bases, leaving 17 bases between them. This CDR3 is CASSPTDSLISGNTIYF. The DNA of the CDR3 is TGTGCCAGCAGCCCCACGGACAGCCTAATCTCTGGAAACACCATATATTTT. Full variable domain (missing parts from reference TRBV9 and TRBJ1-3): DSGVTQTPKHLITATGQRVTLRCSPRSGDLSVYWYQQSLDQGLQFLIQYYNGEERAKGNILERFSAQQFPDLHSELNLSSLELGDSALYFCASSPTDSLISGNTIYFGEGSWLTVV.

This chain connects TRBV19 to TRBJ2-2, with D tentatively TRBD2 (6 bases). Deletions cut 3 bases from V and 3 bases from J, with 11 bases between. Germline values: CDR1 LNHDA, CDR2 SQIVND (reference sequence). The CDR3 is 15 residues long. In DNA form, the CDR3 reads TGTGCCAGTAGTATCGGGGGAAGTGACACCGGGGAGCTGTTTTTT. Amino acids: CASSIGGSDTGELFF.

This clone showed up just once. V usage is TRBV5-1 and J usage is TRBJ2-1; no clear D. V shed 3 bases and J shed 6 bases, with 10 bases lying between them. The germline V gene has CDR1 SGHRS and CDR2 YFSETQ. CDR3 size: 13 residues. In DNA, the CDR3 is TGCGCCAGCAGCTCCGAGCTCTTCAATGAGCAGTTCTTC. It yields the protein CASSSELFNEQFF.

The chain has TRBV5-5 and TRBJ2-1, with TRBD2 identical over 8 bases. Per the germline V gene, CDR1 is SGHKS and CDR2 is YYEKEE (reference sequence). V trimming: 3 bases; J trimming: 4 bases; junction bases outside the gene matches: 6. The CDR3 is 15 residues long. In nucleotides, the CDR3 is TGTGCCAGCAGCTCTAGCGGGCTGGTGTACAATGAGCAGTTCTTC. Its protein product is CASSSSGLVYNEQFF.

V is TRBV6-2 or TRBV6-3 and J is TRBJ2-5; maybe TRBD1 (6 bases). CDR1 is MNHEY, CDR2 SVGEGT, per germline. Trimming left V 4 bases short and J 4 bases short, with 10 bases between. The CDR3 is made up of 13 amino acids. The CDR3 reads CASSSTGIETQYF. The CDR3 region has the DNA TGTGCCAGCAGTTCAACAGGGATAGAGACCCAGTACTTC.

This clone occurred a few times. The chain carries TRBV6-1 and TRBJ1-1; D possibly corresponds to TRBD1 (5 bases). The CDR3 is made up of 16 amino acids. V shed 2 bases and J shed 5 bases, with 18 bases lying between them. In germline, CDR1 is MNHNS, CDR2 SASEGT. CDR3 nucleotide sequence: TGTGCCAGCAGTGAATCCGGGCGACAGAGTATAACTGAAGCTTTCTTT. Its translation is CASSESGRQSITEAFF.

The J gene is TRBJ1-1, the V gene TRBV19; D is unclear. The germline gives CDR1 LNHDA, CDR2 SQIVND (reference sequence). V was clipped by 3 bases and J by 3 bases, with 17 bases between them. The CDR3 is made up of 16 amino acids. The CDR3 reads CASSIRTNGRDTEAFF. CDR3 DNA: TGTGCCAGTAGTATCAGGACTAACGGTAGGGACACTGAAGCTTTCTTT.

V gene TRBV19 combines with J gene TRBJ1-6, with D unclear. Germline lookup yields CDR1 LNHDA and CDR2 SQIVND (reference sequence). The CDR3 runs to 12 residues. V lost 4 bases to trimming and J lost 7 bases, with 5 bases between them. The CDR3 loop is CASSTQNSPLHF. The CDR3 region has the DNA TGTGCCAGTAGTACACAGAATTCACCCCTCCACTTT.

This clone has a handful of counts. The chain recombines TRBV7-6 with TRBJ2-7, with TRBD2 matching over 8 bases. CDR3 size: 15 residues. The germline V gene encodes CDR1 SGHVS and CDR2 FNYEAQ. The ends lost 5 bases at V and 7 bases at J; junction bases unmatched: 13. The DNA of the CDR3 is TGTGCCAGCAGCCCCAGGGGACTAGGGGGAAGGGAGCAGTACTTC. Translating gives CASSPRGLGGREQYF.

The chain is built from TRBV19 and TRBJ2-3; 8 bases fit TRBD2. CDR1 and CDR2 from the germline V gene are LNHDA and SQIVND (reference sequence). V gave up 6 bases and J gave up 6 bases; unmatched junction bases: 11. The CDR3 contains 15 residues. CDR3 sequence (DNA): TGTGCCAGTAGGGAACATGGTAGCGGGATGGATACGCAGTATTTT. It is translated as CASREHGSGMDTQYF.

The chain employs TRBV7-2 and TRBJ2-7; 7 bases line up with TRBD1. The CDR3 loop spans 15 amino acids. Looked up from germline, CDR1 is SGHTA and CDR2 is FQGNSA. V gave up 5 bases and J gave up 4 bases; unmatched junction bases: 11. CDR3 DNA: TGTGCCAGCAGCCCAACCGGGACAGCATTATACGAGCAGTACTTC. Translating it yields CASSPTGTALYEQYF. The full variable domain, its missing parts supplied by reference TRBV7-2 and TRBJ2-7, is GAGVSQSPSNKVTEKGKDVELRCDPISGHTALYWYRQSLGQGLEFLIYFQGNSAPDKSGLPSDRFSAERTGGSVSTLTIQRTQQEDSAVYLCASSPTGTALYEQYFGPGTRLTVT.

The chain links TRBV5-1 to TRBJ1-2; 7 bases fit TRBD1. Germline CDR1 SGHRS, CDR2 YFSETQ. With V trimmed by 3 bases and J by 6 bases, 11 bases remained unmatched. The CDR3 consists of 15 residues. In DNA, the CDR3 is TGCGCCAGCAGCTACGGCGTAGGGGGCGCAAATGGCTACACCTTC. Translating it yields CASSYGVGGANGYTF.

The chain recombines TRBV3-1 (or the pseudogene TRBV3-2) with TRBJ2-4; 10 positions agree with TRBD1. The germline V gene has CDR1 LGHDT and CDR2 YNNKEL (reference sequence). With V trimmed by 0 bases and J by 0 bases, 5 bases remained unmatched. The CDR3 runs 18 residues. CDR3 in DNA: TGTGCCAGCAGCCAAGAAGGACAGGGGGGGCTAGCCAAAAACATTCAGTACTTC. Protein: CASSQEGQGGLAKNIQYF.

The chain carries TRBV4-2 and TRBJ1-2; TRBD1 matches at 9 bases. Germline V lookup: CDR1 LGHNA, CDR2 YNFKEQ. Trimming took 1 base from V and 8 from J; bases not matched to a gene: 11. The CDR3 spans 16 residues. The DNA of the CDR3 is TGTGCCAGCAGCCAAGCTTGGGGTCCGGGACAGGGCGGCTACACCTTC. This codes for CASSQAWGPGQGGYTF.